The following is a T cell receptor (beta chain) sequence with its context. The entry originates in a study of blood T cell repertoires in COVID-19. Looking at the study overall: In each case, the material was cDNA or gDNA derived from T cells, B-cell-depleted T cells, or PBMCs.

The V and J ends lost 4 bases and 0 bases, in that order; junction bases with no gene match: 8. Per germline, CDR1 SGHTA and CDR2 FQGNSA. The length of the CDR3 is 16 residues. Assay used: immunoSEQ multiplex PCR; TCRdb lists only in-frame clones, some missing. Of 140,000 to 150,000 clones listed, 75% to 90% are singletons. The source material was PBMCs or T cells enriched from blood (not recorded which). The gene calls are TRBV7-2 and TRBJ1-1, with 7 bases lining up with TRBD1. The source of this sequence is a middle-aged man who had recovered from COVID-19. This CDR3 is CASSYRGDNLNTEAFF. As DNA, the CDR3 is TGTGCCAGCAGCTACAGGGGCGATAACTTGAACACTGAAGCTTTCTTT.